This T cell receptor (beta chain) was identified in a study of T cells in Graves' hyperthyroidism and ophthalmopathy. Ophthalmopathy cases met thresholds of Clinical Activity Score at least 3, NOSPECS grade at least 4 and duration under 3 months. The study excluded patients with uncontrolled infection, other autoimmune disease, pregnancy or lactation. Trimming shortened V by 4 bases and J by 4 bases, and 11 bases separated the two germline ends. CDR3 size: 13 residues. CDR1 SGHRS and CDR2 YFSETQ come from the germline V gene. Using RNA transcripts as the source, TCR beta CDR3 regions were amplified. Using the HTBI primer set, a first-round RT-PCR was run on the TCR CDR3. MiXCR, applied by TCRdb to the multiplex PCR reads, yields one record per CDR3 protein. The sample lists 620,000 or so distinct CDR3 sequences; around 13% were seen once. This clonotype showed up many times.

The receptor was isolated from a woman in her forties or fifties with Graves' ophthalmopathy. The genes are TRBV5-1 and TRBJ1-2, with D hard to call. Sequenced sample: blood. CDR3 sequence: CASSTDGIYGYTF. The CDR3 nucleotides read TGCGCCAGCAGCACCGACGGCATCTATGGCTACACCTTC.